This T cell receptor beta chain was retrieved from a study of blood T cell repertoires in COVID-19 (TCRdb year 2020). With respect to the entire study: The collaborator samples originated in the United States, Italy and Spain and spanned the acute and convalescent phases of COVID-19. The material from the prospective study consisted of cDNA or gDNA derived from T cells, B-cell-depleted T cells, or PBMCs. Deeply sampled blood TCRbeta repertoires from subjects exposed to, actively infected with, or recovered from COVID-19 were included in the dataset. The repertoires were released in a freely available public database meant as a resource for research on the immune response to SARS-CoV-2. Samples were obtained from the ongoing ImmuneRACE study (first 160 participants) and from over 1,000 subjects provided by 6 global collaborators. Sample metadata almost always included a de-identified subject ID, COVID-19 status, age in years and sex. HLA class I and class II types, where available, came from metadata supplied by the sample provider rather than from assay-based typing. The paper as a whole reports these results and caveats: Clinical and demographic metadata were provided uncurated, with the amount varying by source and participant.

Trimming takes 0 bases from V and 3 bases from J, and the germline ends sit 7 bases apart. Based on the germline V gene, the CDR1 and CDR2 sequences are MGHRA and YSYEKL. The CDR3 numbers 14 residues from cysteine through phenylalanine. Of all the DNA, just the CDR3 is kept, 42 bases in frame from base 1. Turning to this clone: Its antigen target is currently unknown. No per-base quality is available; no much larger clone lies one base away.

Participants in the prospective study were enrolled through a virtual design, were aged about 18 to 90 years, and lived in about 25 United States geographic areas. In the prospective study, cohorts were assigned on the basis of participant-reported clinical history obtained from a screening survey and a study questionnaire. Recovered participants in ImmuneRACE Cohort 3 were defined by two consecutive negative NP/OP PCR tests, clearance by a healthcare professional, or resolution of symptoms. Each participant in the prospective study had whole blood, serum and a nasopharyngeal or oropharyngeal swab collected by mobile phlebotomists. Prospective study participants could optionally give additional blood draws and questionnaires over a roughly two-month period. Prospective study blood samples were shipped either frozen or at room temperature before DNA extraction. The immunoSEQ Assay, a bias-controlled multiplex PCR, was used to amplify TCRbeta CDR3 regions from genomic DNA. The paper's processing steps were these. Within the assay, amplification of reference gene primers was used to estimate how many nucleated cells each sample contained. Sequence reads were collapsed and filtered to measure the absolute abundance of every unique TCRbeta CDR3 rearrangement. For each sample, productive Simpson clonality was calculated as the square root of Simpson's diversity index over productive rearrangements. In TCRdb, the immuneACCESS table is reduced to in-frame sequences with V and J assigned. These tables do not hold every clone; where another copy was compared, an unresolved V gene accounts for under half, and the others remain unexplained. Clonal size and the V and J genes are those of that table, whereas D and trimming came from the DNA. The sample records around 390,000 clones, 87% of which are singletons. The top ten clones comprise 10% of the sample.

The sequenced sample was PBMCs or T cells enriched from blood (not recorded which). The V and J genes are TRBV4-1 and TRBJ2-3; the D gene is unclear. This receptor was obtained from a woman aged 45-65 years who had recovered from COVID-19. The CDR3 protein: CASSQDSPTDTQYF. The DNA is TGCGCCAGCAGCCAAGATTCCCCTACAGATACGCAGTATTTT.